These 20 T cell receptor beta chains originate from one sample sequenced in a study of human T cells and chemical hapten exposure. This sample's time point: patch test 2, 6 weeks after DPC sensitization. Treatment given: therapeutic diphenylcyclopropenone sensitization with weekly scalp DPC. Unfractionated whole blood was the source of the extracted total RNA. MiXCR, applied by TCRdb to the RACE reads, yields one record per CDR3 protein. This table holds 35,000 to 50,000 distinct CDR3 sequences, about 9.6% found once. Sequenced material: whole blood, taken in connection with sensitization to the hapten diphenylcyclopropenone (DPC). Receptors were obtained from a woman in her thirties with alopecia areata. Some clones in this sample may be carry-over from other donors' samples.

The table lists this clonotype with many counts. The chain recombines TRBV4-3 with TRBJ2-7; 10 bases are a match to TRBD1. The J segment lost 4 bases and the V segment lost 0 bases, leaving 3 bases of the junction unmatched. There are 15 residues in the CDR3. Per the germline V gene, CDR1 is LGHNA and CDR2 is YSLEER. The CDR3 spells CASSQDVGQGYEQYF. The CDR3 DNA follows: TGCGCCAGCAGCCAAGACGTGGGACAGGGGTACGAGCAGTACTTC.

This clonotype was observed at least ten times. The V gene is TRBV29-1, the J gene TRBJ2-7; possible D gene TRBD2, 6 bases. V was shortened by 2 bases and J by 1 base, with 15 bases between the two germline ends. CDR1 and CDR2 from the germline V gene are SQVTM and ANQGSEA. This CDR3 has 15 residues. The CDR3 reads CSVELAVGGSYEQYF. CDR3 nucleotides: TGCAGCGTTGAATTAGCGGTCGGTGGGTCCTACGAGCAGTACTTC.

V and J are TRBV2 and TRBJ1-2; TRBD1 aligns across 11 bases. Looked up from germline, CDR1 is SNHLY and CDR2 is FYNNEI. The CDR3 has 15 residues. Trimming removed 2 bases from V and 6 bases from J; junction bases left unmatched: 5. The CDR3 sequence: CASSESRTGGDGYTF. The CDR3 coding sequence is TGTGCCAGCAGTGAAAGCAGGACAGGGGGCGATGGCTACACCTTC.

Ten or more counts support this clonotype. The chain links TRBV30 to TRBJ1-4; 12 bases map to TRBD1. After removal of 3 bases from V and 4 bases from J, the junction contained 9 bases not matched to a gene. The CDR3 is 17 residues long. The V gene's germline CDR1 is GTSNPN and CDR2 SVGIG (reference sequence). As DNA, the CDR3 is TGTGCCTGGAGCGGTGGGACAGGGGGCGTGGGTAATGAAAAACTGTTTTTT. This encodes CAWSGGTGGVGNEKLFF.

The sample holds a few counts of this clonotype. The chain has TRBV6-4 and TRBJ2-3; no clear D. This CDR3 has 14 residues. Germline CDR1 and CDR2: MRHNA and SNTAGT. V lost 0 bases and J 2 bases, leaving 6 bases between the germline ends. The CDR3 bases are TGTGCCAGCAGTGACTCCCGTTTCACAGATACGCAGTATTTT. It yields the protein CASSDSRFTDTQYF.

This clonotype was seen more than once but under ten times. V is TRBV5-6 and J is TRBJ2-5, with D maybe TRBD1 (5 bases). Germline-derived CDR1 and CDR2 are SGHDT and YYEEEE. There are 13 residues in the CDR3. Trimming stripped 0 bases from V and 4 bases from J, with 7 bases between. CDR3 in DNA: TGTGCCAGCAGCTTGGCAGGGCGAGAGACCCAGTACTTC. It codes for CASSLAGRETQYF.

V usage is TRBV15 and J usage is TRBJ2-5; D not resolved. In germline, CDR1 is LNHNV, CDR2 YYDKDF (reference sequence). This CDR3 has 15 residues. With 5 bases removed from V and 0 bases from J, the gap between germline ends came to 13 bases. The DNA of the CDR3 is TGTGCCACCAGCTCCCAGAAAACATACCAAGAGACCCAGTACTTC. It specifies CATSSQKTYQETQYF.

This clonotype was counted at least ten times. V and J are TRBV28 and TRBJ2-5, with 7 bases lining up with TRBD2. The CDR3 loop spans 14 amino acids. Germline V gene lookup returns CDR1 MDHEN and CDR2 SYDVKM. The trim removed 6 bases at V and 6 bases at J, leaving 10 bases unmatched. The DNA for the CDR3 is TGTGCCAGCAGACCTTCTAGCGGAGACAAGACCCAGTACTTC. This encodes CASRPSSGDKTQYF.

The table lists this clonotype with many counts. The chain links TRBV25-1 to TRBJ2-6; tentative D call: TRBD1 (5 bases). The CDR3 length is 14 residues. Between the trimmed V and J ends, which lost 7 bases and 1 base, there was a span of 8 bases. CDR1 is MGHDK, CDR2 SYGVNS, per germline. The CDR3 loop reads CASNQGSGANVLTF. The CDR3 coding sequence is TGTGCCAGCAATCAGGGTTCTGGGGCCAACGTCCTGACTTTC.

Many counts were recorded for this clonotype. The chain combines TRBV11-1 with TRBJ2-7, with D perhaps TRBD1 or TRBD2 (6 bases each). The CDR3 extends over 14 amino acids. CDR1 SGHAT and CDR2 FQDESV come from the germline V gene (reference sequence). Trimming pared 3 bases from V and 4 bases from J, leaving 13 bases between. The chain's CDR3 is CASSFERGAYEQYF. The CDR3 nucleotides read TGTGCCAGCAGCTTTGAGAGGGGGGCGTACGAGCAGTACTTC.

Here the CDR3 reads CASSQYRQGDTIYF. The CDR3 DNA reads TGTGCCAGCAGTCAATATCGACAGGGTGACACCATATATTTT. The chain uses TRBV12-3 or TRBV12-4 and TRBJ1-3; 7 nucleotides line up with TRBD1. This CDR3 comprises 14 residues. V lost 5 bases, J lost 8 bases, and 9 bases stayed unmatched.

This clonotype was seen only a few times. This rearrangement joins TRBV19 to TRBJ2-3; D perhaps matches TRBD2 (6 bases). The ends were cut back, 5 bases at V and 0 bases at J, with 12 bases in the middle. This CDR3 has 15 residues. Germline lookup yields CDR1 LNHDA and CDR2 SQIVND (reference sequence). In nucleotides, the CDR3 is TGTGCCAGTAGTGGACTAACCTCTAGCACAGATACGCAGTATTTT. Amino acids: CASSGLTSSTDTQYF. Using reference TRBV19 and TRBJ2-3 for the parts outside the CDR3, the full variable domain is DGGITQSPKYLFRKEGQNVTLSCEQNLNHDAMYWYRQDPGQGLRLIYYSQIVNDFQKGDIAEGYSVSREKKESFPLTVTSAQKNPTAFYLCASSGLTSSTDTQYFGPGTRLTVL.

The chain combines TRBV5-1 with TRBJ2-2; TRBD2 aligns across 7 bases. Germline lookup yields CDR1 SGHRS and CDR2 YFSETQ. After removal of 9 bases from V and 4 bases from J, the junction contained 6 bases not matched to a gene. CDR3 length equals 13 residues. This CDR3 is CATSGAGTGELFF. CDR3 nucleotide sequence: TGCGCCACGAGCGGGGCCGGCACCGGGGAGCTGTTTTTT.

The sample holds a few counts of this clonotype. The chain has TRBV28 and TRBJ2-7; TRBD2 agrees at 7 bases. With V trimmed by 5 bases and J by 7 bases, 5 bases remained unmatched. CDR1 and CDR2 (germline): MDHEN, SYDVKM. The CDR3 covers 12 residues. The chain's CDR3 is CASSPLGGEQYF. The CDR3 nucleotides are TGTGCCAGCAGTCCCCTGGGGGGGGAGCAGTACTTC. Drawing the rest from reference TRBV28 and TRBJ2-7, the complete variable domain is DVKVTQSSRYLVKRTGEKVFLECVQDMDHENMFWYRQDPGLGLRLIYFSYDVKMKEKGDIPEGYSVSREKKERFSLILESASTNQTSMYLCASSPLGGEQYFGPGTRLTVT.

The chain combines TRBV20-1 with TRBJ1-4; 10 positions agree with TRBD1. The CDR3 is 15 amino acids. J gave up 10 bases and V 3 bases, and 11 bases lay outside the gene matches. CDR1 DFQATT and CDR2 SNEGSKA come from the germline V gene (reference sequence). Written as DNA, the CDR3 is TGCAGTGCTAGCTCCGGGGGGACAGGGGATGGAAAACTGTTTTTT. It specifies CSASSGGTGDGKLFF.

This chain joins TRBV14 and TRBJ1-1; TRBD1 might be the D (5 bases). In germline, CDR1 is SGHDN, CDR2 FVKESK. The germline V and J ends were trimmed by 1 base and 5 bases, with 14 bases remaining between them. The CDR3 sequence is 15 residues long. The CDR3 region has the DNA TGTGCCAGCAGCCAAGTTTTCGACAGTCAAACTGAAGCTTTCTTT. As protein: CASSQVFDSQTEAFF.

The CDR3 sequence is CSAATGTGDVKLFF. CDR3 nucleotides: TGCAGCGCCGCGACCGGGACAGGGGATGTAAAACTGTTTTTT. The V gene is TRBV29-1, the J gene TRBJ1-4; 10 bases fit TRBD1. V lost 7 bases and J lost 10; bases outside the gene matches: 12. This CDR3 is built from 14 residues. Germline CDR1 and CDR2: SQVTM and ANQGSEA.

The CDR3 region has the DNA TGTGCCAGCAGTTTTGCCCTGAGGGGCTACACCTTC. Translating gives CASSFALRGYTF. The chain carries TRBV12-3 or TRBV12-4 and TRBJ1-2; D is uncertain. CDR3 length: 12 amino acids. V was shortened by 3 bases and J by 8 bases, with 10 bases between the two germline ends.

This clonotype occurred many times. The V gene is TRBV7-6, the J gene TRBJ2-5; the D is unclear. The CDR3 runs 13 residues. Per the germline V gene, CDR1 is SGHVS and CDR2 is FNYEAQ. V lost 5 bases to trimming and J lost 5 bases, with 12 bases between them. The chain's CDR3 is CASSIGILETQYF. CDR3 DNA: TGTGCCAGCAGCATAGGGATTTTGGAGACCCAGTACTTC.

In nucleotides, the CDR3 is TGTGCCAGCAGCTATAACTTTGGGGCAGAGGGTACCTACAATGAGCAGTTCTTC. Translated, it gives CASSYNFGAEGTYNEQFF. The V call is TRBV11-2, the J call TRBJ2-1; the D gene could be TRBD1 or TRBD2 (5 bases each). The CDR3 contains 18 residues. Trimming left V 4 bases short and J 2 bases short, with 21 bases between. CDR1 is SGHAT and CDR2 is FQNNGV in the germline V gene.